These 17 T cell receptor beta chains were all obtained from the same sample, sequenced in a study of T cells in localized non-small cell lung cancer. The protocol was immunoSEQ multiplex PCR, while the TCRdb copy is restricted to in-frame clones and leaves out a portion. Of roughly 1,300 clones listed, roughly 23% are singletons. The specimen comprised normal lung tissue next to the tumor, sampled before any cancer treatment. The receptors were sampled from a male donor at least 60 years old with stage III squamous cell lung carcinoma.

This clone was observed a few times. The chain recombines TRBV2 with TRBJ1-3; D unresolved. The germline V gene encodes CDR1 SNHLY and CDR2 FYNNEI. Trimming shortened V by 7 bases and J by 1 base, and 8 bases separated the two germline ends. This CDR3 has 13 residues. CDR3 residues: CASTDLSGNTIYF. The CDR3, as DNA: TGTGCCAGCACCGACCTTTCTGGAAACACCATATATTTT.

This clone was seen only a few times. This rearrangement joins TRBV4-1 to TRBJ1-2; D perhaps matches TRBD1 (5 bases). Per the germline V gene, CDR1 is MGHRA and CDR2 is YSYEKL. This CDR3 is built from 16 residues. Between the trimmed V and J ends, which lost 0 bases and 0 bases, there was a span of 11 bases. The DNA for the CDR3 is TGCGCCAGCAGCCAAGAACCGGGACCTGCTAACTATGGCTACACCTTC. Amino acid sequence: CASSQEPGPANYGYTF.

This clone was found once. This chain connects TRBV28 to TRBJ1-3; tentatively, D is TRBD1 (5 bases). The CDR3 has 15 residues. Germline assignment: CDR1 MDHEN and CDR2 SYDVKM. V dropped 6 bases and J dropped 4 bases, with 16 bases sitting between them. The CDR3: CASSDGTTRGNTIYF. CDR3 sequence (DNA): TGTGCCAGCAGCGACGGGACGACCAGAGGAAACACCATATATTTT.

This clone was picked up a small number of times. The chain has TRBV21-1 and TRBJ1-1. TRBV21-1 has pseudogene status. The CDR3 has 15 amino acids. The CDR3 DNA follows: TGTGCCAGCAGCGGGGCAGGAGGGCCGGGGACTGAAGCTTTCTTT. Its translation: CASSGAGGPGTEAFF.

In its sample, this clone was seen a few times. J is TRBJ2-5 and V is TRBV11-3; weak D call: TRBD1 (6 bases). Germline loops: CDR1 SGHNT, CDR2 YENEEA. V was trimmed by 5 bases and J by 6 bases, leaving 16 bases between them. CDR3 length: 14 amino acids. CDR3 nucleotide sequence: TGTGCCAGCAGCGCGCCCCAGGGGACGAAGACCCAGTACTTC. Residues: CASSAPQGTKTQYF.

V gene TRBV11-3 combines with J gene TRBJ2-4, with 9 bases fitting TRBD2. V lost 6 bases and J lost 7; bases outside the gene matches: 7. Germline V gene sequence: CDR1 SGHNT, CDR2 YENEEA. The CDR3 spans 14 residues. Written as DNA, the CDR3 is TGTGCCAGCAGACCCGGGGCGGGAGGGAACATTCAGTACTTC. Translated, it gives CASRPGAGGNIQYF.

This clone has more than one count but fewer than ten. The chain has TRBV11-3 and TRBJ1-4; TRBD1 agrees at 8 bases. The CDR3 runs to 15 residues. Trimming removed 2 bases from V and 9 bases from J; junction bases left unmatched: 8. The germline gives CDR1 SGHNT, CDR2 YENEEA. The CDR3 loop is CASSLTGQEKKKLFF. The CDR3 nucleotides read TGTGCCAGCAGCTTAACGGGACAGGAAAAGAAAAAACTGTTTTTT. Complete variable domain (other parts from reference TRBV11-3 and TRBJ1-4): EAGVVQSPRYKIIEKKQPVAFWCNPISGHNTLYWYLQNLGQGPELLIRYENEEAVDDSQLPKDRFSAERLKGVDSTLKIQPAELGDSAVYLCASSLTGQEKKKLFFGSGTQLSVL.

The chain uses TRBV28 and TRBJ2-1; 9 bases line up with TRBD2. This CDR3 has 14 amino acids. Germline CDR1 MDHEN, CDR2 SYDVKM. The junction had 5 bases not matched to a gene; V was cut back by 7 bases and J by 4 bases. CDR3: CASILTSGYNEQFF. The CDR3 DNA follows: TGTGCCAGCATCCTGACTAGCGGATACAATGAGCAGTTCTTC.

This clone was seen a handful of times. The J gene is TRBJ2-5, the V gene TRBV11-3, with D perhaps matching TRBD2 (5 bases). There are 14 residues in the CDR3. Trimming removed 2 bases at V and 0 bases at J, with 7 bases between. Germline loops: CDR1 SGHNT, CDR2 YENEEA. CDR3 sequence: CASSLRGNQETQYF. Here the CDR3 DNA reads TGTGCCAGCAGCTTAAGAGGGAACCAAGAGACCCAGTACTTC.

This clone came up a few times. J is TRBJ1-5 and V is TRBV15; no clear D. V lost 2 bases and J 5 bases, leaving 16 bases between the germline ends. The CDR3 has 16 residues. The V gene's germline CDR1 is LNHNV and CDR2 YYDKDF (reference sequence). The DNA of the CDR3 is TGTGCCACCAGCAGACGCCGGGATACATCTGATCAGCCCCAGCATTTT. It yields the protein CATSRRRDTSDQPQHF.

The chain is built from TRBV19 and TRBJ2-3, with 7 bases that match TRBD1. Germline V gene lookup returns CDR1 LNHDA and CDR2 SQIVND (reference sequence). V was clipped by 4 bases and J by 10 bases; unmatched bases: 5. The CDR3 covers 12 residues. This chain's CDR3 is CASSRGQSAQYF. DNA for the CDR3: TGTGCCAGTAGTAGGGGACAGTCAGCGCAGTATTTT.

This clone was seen a handful of times. The chain couples TRBV12-5 to TRBJ2-7; 8 bases match TRBD2. The CDR3 has 13 residues. Germline CDR1 LGHNT, CDR2 FRNRAP. The CDR3 DNA is TGTGCCAGCACCCCCCGGGGGGGGAGCGAGCAGTACTTC. It translates to CASTPRGGSEQYF.

V is TRBV12-5 and J is TRBJ1-4; D uncertain. The CDR3 sequence is 11 residues long. The germline V gene has CDR1 LGHNT and CDR2 FRNRAP. CDR3: CASQLGEKLFF. CDR3 in DNA: TGTGCCAGCCAACTGGGGGAAAAACTGTTTTTT.

This clone was detected only a few times. The chain carries TRBV28 and TRBJ1-5; 8 nucleotides line up with TRBD1. The germline gives CDR1 MDHEN, CDR2 SYDVKM. The CDR3 loop spans 15 amino acids. The trim removed 4 bases at V and 2 bases at J, leaving 4 bases unmatched. The CDR3 loop is CASSYGQGGNQPQHF. In DNA, the CDR3 is TGTGCCAGCAGTTACGGACAGGGTGGCAATCAGCCCCAGCATTTT.

The CDR3 loop is CASSVNRVPYEQYF. Written as DNA, the CDR3 is TGTGCCAGCAGCGTCAACCGGGTCCCCTACGAGCAGTACTTC. The chain has TRBV9 and TRBJ2-7; D gene uncertain. The CDR3 has 14 amino acids. Trimming shortened V by 2 bases and J by 2 bases, and 11 bases separated the two germline ends. Germline-derived CDR1 and CDR2 are SGDLS and YYNGEE.

This clone was seen a handful of times. The J gene is TRBJ2-7, the V gene TRBV30; D not resolved. The V gene lost 5 bases and the J gene lost 2 bases, with 10 bases spanning the gap. This CDR3 has 12 residues. Germline loops: CDR1 GTSNPN, CDR2 SVGIG (reference sequence). CDR3 sequence: CAWQTSTYEQYF. CDR3 coding DNA: TGTGCCTGGCAGACCTCAACCTACGAGCAGTACTTC.

Within the sample, this clone is medium-sized. V gene TRBV11-3 combines with J gene TRBJ2-7; 10 bases map to TRBD1. The CDR3 loop spans 16 amino acids. Unmatched junction bases numbered 10, after V lost 4 bases and J lost 4 bases. Germline V gene data show CDR1 as SGHNT and CDR2 as YENEEA. In DNA, the CDR3 is TGTGCCAGCAGCTCCACGACAGGGACAGGGGCGTACGAGCAGTACTTC. Amino acids: CASSSTTGTGAYEQYF.